A single TCR beta chain is shown here with its context. The source of the sample is a study of cytomegalovirus exposure and HLA in healthy donors. Both 60 Vbeta primers and 13 Jbeta primers went into the PCR. Some clones are missing from TCRdb's copy, which holds only in-frame ones; the method was immunoSEQ multiplex PCR. Among roughly 290,000 clones listed, about 80% were seen once. Looked up from germline, CDR1 is MNHNY and CDR2 is SVGAGI (reference sequence). This CDR3 contains 16 residues. V lost 4 bases to trimming and J lost 4 bases; unmatched junction nucleotides: 3. The sequenced sample was PBMCs. The TCR sequence derives from a girl aged 2 to 10 in good health and CMV-seronegative. The chain couples TRBV6-6 to TRBJ2-2; 13 bases fit TRBD2. The DNA for the CDR3 is TGTGCCAGCAGTTCTCGGACTAGCGGGGGCACCGGGGAGCTGTTTTTT. Amino acids: CASSSRTSGGTGELFF.